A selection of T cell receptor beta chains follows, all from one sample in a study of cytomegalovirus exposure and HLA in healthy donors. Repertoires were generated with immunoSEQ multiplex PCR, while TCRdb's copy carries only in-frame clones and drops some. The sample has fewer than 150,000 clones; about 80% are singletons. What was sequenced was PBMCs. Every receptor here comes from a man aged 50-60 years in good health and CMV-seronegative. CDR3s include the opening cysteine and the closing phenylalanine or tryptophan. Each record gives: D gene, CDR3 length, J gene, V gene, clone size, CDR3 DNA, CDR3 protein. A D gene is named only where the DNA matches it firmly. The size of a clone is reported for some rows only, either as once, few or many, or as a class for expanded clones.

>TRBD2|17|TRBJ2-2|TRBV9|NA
TGTGCCAGCAGCGTAGTGGGCGGGAGAGCGAACACCGGGGAGCTGTTTTTT
CASSVVGGRANTGELFF
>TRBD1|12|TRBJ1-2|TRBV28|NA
TGTGCCTCCCTGGGACAGAACTATGGCTACACCTTC
CASLGQNYGYTF
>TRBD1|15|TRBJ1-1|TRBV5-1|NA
TGCGCCAGCAGCTCCCAGACAGGGGTGGCCACTGAAGCTTTCTTT
CASSSQTGVATEAFF
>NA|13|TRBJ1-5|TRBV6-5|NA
TGTGCCAGCAGTTTGGACAGCACTCAGCCCCAGCATTTT
CASSLDSTQPQHF
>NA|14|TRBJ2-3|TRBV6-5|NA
TGTGCCAGCAGTTACTCGGGCCGCACAGATACGCAGTATTTT
CASSYSGRTDTQYF
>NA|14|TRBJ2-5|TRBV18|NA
TGTGCCAGCTCACCCCGCGGGTGGCAAGAGACCCAGTACTTC
CASSPRGWQETQYF
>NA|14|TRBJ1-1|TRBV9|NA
TGTGCCAGCAGCGTAAGTGGCGGAGACACTGAAGCTTTCTTT
CASSVSGGDTEAFF
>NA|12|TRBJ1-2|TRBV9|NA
TGTGCCAGCAGCGTCGCAGGGGATGGCTACACCTTC
CASSVAGDGYTF
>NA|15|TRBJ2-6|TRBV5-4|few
TGTGCCAGCAGCTTCTCTAGCTCTGGGGCCAACGTCCTGACTTTC
CASSFSSSGANVLTF
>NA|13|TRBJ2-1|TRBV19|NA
TGTGCCACCCAGCAGGTAGGATACAATGAGCAGTTCTTC
CATQQVGYNEQFF
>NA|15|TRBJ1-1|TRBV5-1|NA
TGCGCCAGCAGCCCTGAGGGCCCCCGGGCCACTGAAGCTTTCTTT
CASSPEGPRATEAFF
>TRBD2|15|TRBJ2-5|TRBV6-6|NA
TGTGCCAGCAGTTACCTGGGACTAGCGGGACGGACCCAGTACTTC
CASSYLGLAGRTQYF
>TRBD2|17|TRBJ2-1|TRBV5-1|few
TGCGCCAGCAGCGCAACAAAGACTAGCGGGATTTCCAATGAGCAGTTCTTC
CASSATKTSGISNEQFF
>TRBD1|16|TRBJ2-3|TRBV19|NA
TGTGCCAGTCAACGACAGGGGGCGGCTGGCACAGATACGCAGTATTTT
CASQRQGAAGTDTQYF
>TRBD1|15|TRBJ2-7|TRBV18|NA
TGTGCCAGCTCACAAACCGGGACAGGAACCTACGAGCAGTACTTC
CASSQTGTGTYEQYF
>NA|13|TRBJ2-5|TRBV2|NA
TGTGCCAGCAGTGAAAATAGAGAGGAGACCCAGTACTTC
CASSENREETQYF
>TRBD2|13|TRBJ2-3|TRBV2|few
TGTGCCAGCAATCTAGCGGGAACAGATACGCAGTATTTT
CASNLAGTDTQYF
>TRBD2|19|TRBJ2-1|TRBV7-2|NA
TGTGCCAGCAGCTTAGCGTACCTAGCGGGGGGAGGCTCGAAGAATGAGCAGTTCTTC
CASSLAYLAGGGSKNEQFF
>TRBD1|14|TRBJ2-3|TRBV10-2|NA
TGCGCCAGCAGGAGGGACAGCCTTTCGGATACGCAGTATTTT
CASRRDSLSDTQYF
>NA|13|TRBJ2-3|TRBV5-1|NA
TGCGCCAGCAGCTTGGTCAGGGGAGATACGCAGTATTTT
CASSLVRGDTQYF
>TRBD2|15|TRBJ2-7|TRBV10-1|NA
TGCGCCAGCAGTGAAGGACTAGCGGGATCCTACGAGCAGTACTTC
CASSEGLAGSYEQYF
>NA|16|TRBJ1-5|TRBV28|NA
TGTGCCAGCAGTTTATACCGCGACATGAGCAATCAGCCCCAGCATTTT
CASSLYRDMSNQPQHF
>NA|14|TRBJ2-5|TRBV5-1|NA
TGCGCCAGCAGGGCCGACAGGCTTAAAGAGACCCAGTACTTC
CASRADRLKETQYF
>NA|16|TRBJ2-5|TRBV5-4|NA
TGTGCCAGCAGCTTGCAGTCGGGAGTAGTGGGGGAGACCCAGTACTTC
CASSLQSGVVGETQYF
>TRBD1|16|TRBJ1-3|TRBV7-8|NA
TGTGCCAGCAGCTTGGACTGGACAGGGGCTGGAAACACCATATATTTT
CASSLDWTGAGNTIYF
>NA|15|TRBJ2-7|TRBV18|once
TGTGCCAGCTCTCAGGGGTACCGGGACGGCTACGAGCAGTACTTC
CASSQGYRDGYEQYF
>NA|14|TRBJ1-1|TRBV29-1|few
TGCAGCGTTGAAGCTGGCACACCAGACTCTGAAGCTTTCTTT
CSVEAGTPDSEAFF
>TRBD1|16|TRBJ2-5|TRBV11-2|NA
TGTGCCAGCAGCTCGTCCCGGACAGGGGGTTTAAAGACCCAGTACTTC
CASSSSRTGGLKTQYF
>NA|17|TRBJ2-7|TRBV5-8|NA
TGTGCCAGCAGCTTGGCTGCGGCGGGACGTATGCATTTGGAGCAGTACTTC
CASSLAAAGRMHLEQYF
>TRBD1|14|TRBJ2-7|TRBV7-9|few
TGTGCCAGCAGCCAAGGGACAGGGCCCTACGAGCAGTACTTC
CASSQGTGPYEQYF
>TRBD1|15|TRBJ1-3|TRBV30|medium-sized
TGTGCCTGGGGCCGGGACAGGGGAACTGGAAACACCATATATTTT
CAWGRDRGTGNTIYF
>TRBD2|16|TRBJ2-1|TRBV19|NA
TGTGCCAGTAGTATAGAAGGGCTAGCGGGAGGTTTTGAGCAGTTCTTC
CASSIEGLAGGFEQFF
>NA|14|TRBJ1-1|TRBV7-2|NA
TGTGCCAGCAGCTTAGTCTACGAGGGCACTGAAGCTTTCTTT
CASSLVYEGTEAFF
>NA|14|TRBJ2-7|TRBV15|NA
TGTGCCACCAGGTCCAGCGGAACCACCTACGAGCAGTACTTC
CATRSSGTTYEQYF
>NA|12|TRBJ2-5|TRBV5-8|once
TGTGCCAGCAGACGAGTTACCGGGACCCAGTACTTC
CASRRVTGTQYF
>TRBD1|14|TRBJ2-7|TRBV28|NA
TGTGCCAGCAGTTTAGCAGGGGGCAGATACGAGCAGTACTTC
CASSLAGGRYEQYF
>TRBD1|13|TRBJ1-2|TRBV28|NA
TGTGCCAGCAGTCCGGGACAGGGTGGAGGCTACACCTTC
CASSPGQGGGYTF
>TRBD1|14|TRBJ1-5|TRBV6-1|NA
TGTGCCAGCAGGCGGACAGGGGCGGTTCAGCCCCAGCATTTT
CASRRTGAVQPQHF
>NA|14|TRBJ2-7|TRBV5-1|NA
TGCGCCAGCAGCTTGACAGGTTACTCCTACGAGCAGTACTTC
CASSLTGYSYEQYF
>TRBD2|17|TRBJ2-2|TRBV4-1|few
TGCGCCAGCAGCCAAGAGCCGGGACTAGCGGGCACCGGGGAGCTGTTTTTT
CASSQEPGLAGTGELFF
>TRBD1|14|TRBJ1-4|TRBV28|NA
TGTGCCAGCAGTTACACAGGGGGGAGTGAAAAACTGTTTTTT
CASSYTGGSEKLFF
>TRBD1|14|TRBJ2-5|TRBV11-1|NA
TGTGCCAGCAGCTTAGGACAGGGGGACAAGACCCAGTACTTC
CASSLGQGDKTQYF
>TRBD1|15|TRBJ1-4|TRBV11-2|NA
TGTGCCAGCAGCAGAAGGACAGGCTCCTGGGAAAAACTGTTTTTT
CASSRRTGSWEKLFF
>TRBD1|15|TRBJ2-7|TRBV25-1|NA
TGTGCCAGCAGTGACGACAGGGGGACTACCTACGAGCAGTACTTC
CASSDDRGTTYEQYF
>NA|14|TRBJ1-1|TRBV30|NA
TGTGCCTGGAGTGTTGGCATTTTGAACACTGAAGCTTTCTTT
CAWSVGILNTEAFF
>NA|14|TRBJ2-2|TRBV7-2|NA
TGTGCCAGCAGCGCGAACAGGGTTACCGGGGAGCTGTTTTTT
CASSANRVTGELFF
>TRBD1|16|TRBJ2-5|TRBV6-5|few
TGTGCCAGCAGTTACAACCCCGCAGGGGGCCAAGAGACCCAGTACTTC
CASSYNPAGGQETQYF
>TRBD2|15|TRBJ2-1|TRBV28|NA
TGTGCCAGCAGTACTAGCGGTAGCTCCTACAATGAGCAGTTCTTC
CASSTSGSSYNEQFF
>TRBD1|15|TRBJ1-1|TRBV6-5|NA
TGTGCCAGCAGTTCCCCTATGACAGGGGGGGGTAGGGCTTTCTTT
CASSSPMTGGGRAFF